This T cell receptor beta chain was sequenced in a study of blood T cells in healthy people across ages. V lost 4 bases and J lost 4, with 13 bases in between. This CDR3 comprises 14 residues. In regard to this clonotype: Likely a read error: the CDR3 ends without its conserved phenylalanine or tryptophan.

Combining a sample-barcoded 5' primer with a J-beta primer mix, a second PCR ran for roughly 6 to 11 cycles. TCRdb ran MiXCR on the 5' RACE reads and lists one entry per CDR3 protein. The sample lists about 780,000 distinct CDR3 sequences; under 30% were seen once. These data also formed part of another study, on T cells of mothers and their children.

The receptor was isolated from a boy aged 5-17 years in good health. The genes are TRBV12-3 or TRBV12-4 and TRBJ1-1, with D maybe TRBD1 (6 bases). Source material: blood. CDR3 sequence reads: CASSSTGGVTEAFS. Written as DNA, the CDR3 is TGTGCCAGCAGTTCGACAGGAGGGGTCACTGAAGCTTTCTCT.